These 20 T cell receptor beta chains share one sample of origin, sequenced in a study of blood T cells in healthy people across ages. A sample-barcoded 5' primer and a J-beta primer mix were used in a second PCR of about 6 to 11 cycles. TCRdb re-called the 5' RACE reads through MiXCR, storing one row per CDR3 protein. The sample lists more than 700,000 distinct CDR3 sequences; around 50% were seen once. Sequencing was performed on blood. These receptors were collected from an elderly man in good health.

This clonotype was seen more than once but under ten times. This chain uses TRBV27 with TRBJ2-7; D is perhaps TRBD1 or TRBD2 (6 bases each). CDR3 length equals 14 residues. Germline lookup yields CDR1 MNHEY and CDR2 SMNVEV (reference sequence). The V end was cut by 5 bases, the J end by 0 bases, with 11 bases between. The CDR3 reads CASSKGDFSYEQYF. The CDR3 DNA reads TGTGCCAGCAGTAAGGGGGACTTCTCCTACGAGCAGTACTTC.

CDR3 region: CASSPTGTHNTEAFF. The CDR3 region has the DNA TGTGCCAGCAGCCCAACCGGGACACATAACACTGAAGCTTTCTTT. This chain uses TRBV7-2 with TRBJ1-1; the D gene is possibly TRBD1 (6 bases). CDR1 is SGHTA and CDR2 is FQGNSA in the germline V gene. Between the trimmed V and J ends, which lost 5 bases and 2 bases, there was a span of 15 bases. The CDR3 contains 15 residues.

In regard to this clonotype: Since a much larger clone is just one base distant, this may be a read error. This rearrangement joins TRBV12-3 or TRBV12-4 to TRBJ2-7; D remains unclear. CDR3 size: 12 residues. Here the CDR3 reads CANSFGPYEQYF. The CDR3 DNA sequence: TGTGCCAACAGTTTCGGTCCCTACGAGCAGTACTTC.

The rearrangement links TRBV4-1 to TRBJ2-3, with D perhaps assigned TRBD1 or TRBD2 (6 bases each). Germline values: CDR1 MGHRA, CDR2 YSYEKL. V was shortened by 0 bases and J by 5 bases, with 12 bases between the two germline ends. CDR3 size: 15 residues. The CDR3, as DNA: TGCGCCAGCAGCCAAGAAGGGGGGACTGGAGATACGCAGTATTTT. It is translated as CASSQEGGTGDTQYF.

The genes are TRBV7-2 and TRBJ2-1, with D perhaps matching TRBD1 (5 bases). Germline CDR1 is SGHTA and CDR2 is FQGNSA. The V end was cut by 4 bases, the J end by 7 bases, with 11 bases between. CDR3 length: 13 residues. The DNA for the CDR3 is TGTGCCAGCAGCTCAGGGTCCGGGAATGAGCAGTTCTTC. It encodes CASSSGSGNEQFF. Full variable domain (remainder filled in from reference TRBV7-2 and TRBJ2-1): GAGVSQSPSNKVTEKGKDVELRCDPISGHTALYWYRQSLGQGLEFLIYFQGNSAPDKSGLPSDRFSAERTGGSVSTLTIQRTQQEDSAVYLCASSSGSGNEQFFGPGTRLTVL.

A few counts support this clonotype. The CDR3 spells CASSIPPFTLGNEQFF. The CDR3 nucleotides read TGTGCCAGCAGTATCCCCCCCTTTACGTTAGGTAATGAGCAGTTCTTC. The chain combines TRBV7-9 with TRBJ2-1, with unresolved D. From germline, CDR1 is SEHNR and CDR2 FQNEAQ (reference sequence). The V and J ends lost 6 bases and 7 bases respectively, with 22 bases between them. The length of the CDR3 is 16 residues.

This clonotype came up many times. Germline is not matched at one junction end, which may reflect a read error. The chain recombines TRBV5-1 with TRBJ2-7; TRBD1 agrees at 9 bases. Germline V CDR1 and CDR2: SGHRS, YFSETQ. The CDR3 loop spans 15 amino acids. CDR3 in amino acids: CASSLGQGSSYEQYF. The CDR3 coding sequence is TGTGCCAGCAGCTTAGGACAGGGGAGCTCCTACGAGCAGTACTTC.

The chain couples TRBV5-1 to TRBJ2-4; D may be TRBD1 or TRBD2 (5 bases each). V lost 4 bases, J lost 1 base, and 12 bases lay in between. Germline assignment: CDR1 SGHRS and CDR2 YFSETQ. This CDR3 is built from 15 residues. The DNA of the CDR3 is TGCGCCAGCAGCCCGGGGCTATCCGCCAAAAACATTCAGTACTTC. Translating it yields CASSPGLSAKNIQYF.

This chain uses TRBV7-9 with TRBJ2-5; 7 positions match TRBD1. This CDR3 region has 15 residues. Germline trimming cut 0 bases from V and 5 bases from J; bases unmatched to any gene: 6. Germline-derived CDR1 and CDR2 are SEHNR and FQNEAQ (reference sequence). CDR3 DNA: TGTGCCAGCAGCTTAGCTAGGGGGCTGAAGGAGACCCAGTACTTC. It codes for CASSLARGLKETQYF.

A few counts support this clonotype. V usage is TRBV5-1 and J usage is TRBJ2-7; 7 positions match TRBD2. CDR3 size: 15 residues. V lost 5 bases, J lost 2 bases, and 10 bases stayed unmatched. The germline V gene encodes CDR1 SGHRS and CDR2 YFSETQ. This CDR3 is CASSSGGTKTYEQYF. The DNA for the CDR3 is TGCGCCAGCAGTTCCGGGGGGACGAAAACCTACGAGCAGTACTTC.

This clonotype was picked up many times. The chain links TRBV7-2 to TRBJ2-5; the match to TRBD1 covers 7 bases. This CDR3 comprises 13 residues. The V and J ends lost 5 bases and 6 bases, in that order; junction bases with no gene match: 6. Germline V CDR1 and CDR2: SGHTA, FQGNSA. The CDR3 coding sequence is TGTGCCAGCAGCGCAGACAGGGTAAAGACCCAGTACTTC. Amino acids: CASSADRVKTQYF.

The chain couples TRBV6-5 to TRBJ1-2; D might be TRBD1 (5 bases). The CDR3 is 15 amino acids. With 6 bases removed from V and 3 bases from J, the gap between germline ends came to 17 bases. CDR1 MNHEY and CDR2 SVGAGI come from the germline V gene. The CDR3 nucleotides read TGTGCCAGCAGACCCGGGACGGACCTTTACTATGGCTACACCTTC. As protein: CASRPGTDLYYGYTF.

This chain links TRBV7-8 with TRBJ1-1; tentatively, D is TRBD1 (6 bases). In germline, CDR1 is SGHVS, CDR2 FQNEAQ. The CDR3 runs to 12 residues. Trimming stripped 8 bases from V and 5 bases from J, with 12 bases between. CDR3 nucleotide sequence: TGTGCCAGCCGCCAGGGGTGGACTGAAGCTTTCTTT. It encodes CASRQGWTEAFF.

The chain carries TRBV18 and TRBJ2-3; D is possibly TRBD2 (6 bases). CDR1 and CDR2 from the germline V gene are KGHSH and LQKENI. V dropped 3 bases and J dropped 2 bases, with 21 bases sitting between them. This CDR3 is built from 18 residues. CDR3 region: CASSPISAGGWDTDTQYF. CDR3 sequence (DNA): TGTGCCAGCTCACCTATCTCGGCCGGGGGATGGGACACAGATACGCAGTATTTT.

This clonotype has ten or more counts. The J gene is TRBJ2-5, the V gene TRBV11-2; D is perhaps TRBD2 (6 bases). Germline CDR1 and CDR2: SGHAT and FQNNGV. CDR3 size: 16 residues. The V gene lost 7 bases and the J gene lost 4 bases, with 22 bases spanning the gap. The CDR3 is CASKPEFGSDAETQYF. The DNA of the CDR3 is TGTGCCAGCAAACCGGAGTTCGGGAGTGACGCAGAGACCCAGTACTTC. Variable domain in full (rest from reference TRBV11-2 and TRBJ2-5): EAGVAQSPRYKIIEKRQSVAFWCNPISGHATLYWYQQILGQGPKLLIQFQNNGVVDDSQLPKDRFSAERLKGVDSTLKIQPAKLEDSAVYLCASKPEFGSDAETQYFGPGTRLLVL.

Turning to this clonotype: At one of its ends the junction is not consistent with the germline gene, which may arise from a read error. The chain combines TRBV4-1 with TRBJ1-2; no reliable D call. Germline loops: CDR1 MGHRA, CDR2 YSYEKL. There are 14 residues in the CDR3. DNA of the CDR3: TGCGCCAGCCGCCAAGCGTTGTATAACTATGGCTACACCTTC. Its protein is CASRQALYNYGYTF.

This clonotype has just a few counts. The V call is TRBV3-1, the J call TRBJ2-7, with D unresolved. The end of the DNA fits TRBJ2-5 better, so the J call may be wrong. There are 14 residues in the CDR3. Looked up from germline, CDR1 is LGHDT and CDR2 is YNNKEL (reference sequence). This CDR3 reads CASSQDYGGETQYF. The CDR3 DNA reads TGTGCCAGCAGCCAAGATTACGGTGGGGAGACCCAGTACTTC.

This sequence joins TRBV18 and TRBJ2-5; 10 nucleotides agree with TRBD2. This CDR3 is 16 amino acids long. J lost 3 bases, V lost 3 bases, and 7 bases had no gene match. The V gene's germline CDR1 is KGHSH and CDR2 LQKENI. For the CDR3, the DNA is TGTGCCAGCTCACCTGGAGCGGGAGGGATTAAAGAGACCCAGTACTTC. It is translated as CASSPGAGGIKETQYF.

Only a few counts were recorded for this clonotype. This chain's CDR3 is CASSVAWGGNQETQYF. The CDR3 DNA sequence: TGTGCCAGCAGCGTAGCCTGGGGGGGCAACCAAGAGACCCAGTACTTC. This chain links TRBV9 with TRBJ2-5, with D maybe TRBD2 (7 bases). This CDR3 has 16 amino acids. Germline V lookup: CDR1 SGDLS, CDR2 YYNGEE. The V gene lost 0 bases and the J gene lost 0 bases, with 12 bases spanning the gap.

This clonotype was detected only a few times. The genes are TRBV6-2 or TRBV6-3 and TRBJ2-1; tentatively, D is TRBD2 (6 bases). Germline-derived CDR1 and CDR2 are MNHEY and SVGEGT. The V end was cut by 2 bases, the J end by 6 bases, with 17 bases between. The CDR3 has 16 residues. CDR3 nucleotide sequence: TGTGCCAGCAGTTACCGTACCGGGACTTCCCCCAATGAGCAGTTCTTC. Translating it yields CASSYRTGTSPNEQFF.